This record concerns one T cell receptor beta chain sequence. CD45RO-negative CD8 cells positively selected for CCR7 made up the naive population, which excluded terminally differentiated effector memory CD45RA+ cells. The sample comes from a study of shared clonotypes between healthy human individuals. This CDR3 has 15 amino acids. Between the trimmed V and J ends, which lost 0 bases and 5 bases, there was a span of 13 bases. Germline values: CDR1 LNHDA, CDR2 SQIVND (reference sequence). Using immunoSEQ multiplex PCR, the repertoire was profiled, and TCRdb retains in-frame clones only, with some absent. The sample consists of just over 2,000,000 clones, about 95% of them appearing once.

V usage is TRBV19 and J usage is TRBJ1-1; D not certain. The specimen sequenced was naive CD8+ T cells sorted from blood. The sequence was collected from a man aged 18-30 years in good health. The CDR3 here is CASSIDGGFSTEAFF. In DNA form, the CDR3 reads TGTGCCAGTAGTATAGATGGAGGGTTCTCAACTGAAGCTTTCTTT.